This T cell receptor (beta chain) was captured by sequencing in a study of response to subunit inactivated influenza vaccine (dated by TCRdb to the late 2010s). For the wider study: To follow how T cells responded to a trivalent subunit inactivated influenza vaccine, the researchers relied on deep quantitative profiling of the T cell receptor repertoire. Results and caveats for the whole study, not just this receptor: It was suggested by the authors that each seasonal influenza vaccination may recruit only a limited number of new T cells.

The library was made by RT-PCR. Sequenced on an Illumina HiSeq 2500. The public sequencing data were trimmed at Q25 with fastp and processed into clonotypes with MiXCR by TCRdb, which kept only in-frame beta chains. All rows with the same CDR3 protein become a single entry with the most common DNA and genes. The sample table lists hundreds of thousands of distinct CDR3 sequences, about 25% of them with a count of one. 1.5% to 2% of the sample rests with the top ten. At the junction V is shortened by 5 bases and J by 5 bases; bases outside the gene matches: 10. Inclusive of the bounding cysteine and phenylalanine, the CDR3 is 15 residues long. This entry keeps only the CDR3 DNA: 45 bases, framed from base 1. CDR1 and CDR2 are read off the germline V gene as SGHTA and FQGNSA. Concerning this clonotype: Its specific antigen is unknown. Qualities for individual bases were not recorded, and no much larger clone is one base off.

The source was CD4+ T cells sorted from PBMCs, collected 5 days after vaccination. This TCR derives from a man aged 45-65 years who received an inactivated influenza vaccine. Donor details come from another sample of the same person, matched by shared clones. The V and J genes are TRBV7-2 and TRBJ1-2; TRBD1 lines up with 8 middle nucleotides. The CDR3 in this case is CASSPPPDRDYGYTF. In nucleotides, the sequence is TGTGCCAGCAGCCCCCCCCCGGACAGGGATTATGGCTACACCTTC.